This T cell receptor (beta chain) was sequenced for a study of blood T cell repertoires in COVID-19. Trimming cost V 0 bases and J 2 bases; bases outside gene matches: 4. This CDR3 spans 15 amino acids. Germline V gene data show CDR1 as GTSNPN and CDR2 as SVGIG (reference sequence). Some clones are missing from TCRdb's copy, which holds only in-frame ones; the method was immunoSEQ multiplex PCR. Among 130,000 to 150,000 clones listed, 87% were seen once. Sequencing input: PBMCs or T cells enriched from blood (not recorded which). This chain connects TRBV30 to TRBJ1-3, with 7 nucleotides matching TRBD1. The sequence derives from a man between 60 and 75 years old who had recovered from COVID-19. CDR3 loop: CAWSVWGTAGNTIYF. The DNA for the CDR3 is TGTGCCTGGAGTGTATGGGGGACAGCTGGAAACACCATATATTTT.